The T cell receptor beta chain under discussion was sequenced for a study of T cell responses to AZD1222 COVID-19 vaccine. As for the study in general: Second doses at about 4 or about 12 weeks were pooled.

The CDR3 contains 14 residues. Germline loops: CDR1 MNHEY, CDR2 SVGAGI. Between the trimmed V and J ends, which lost 7 bases and 6 bases, there was a span of 16 bases. General study findings and limits: Once two AZD1222 doses were given, Spike-specific TCR breadth and depth went up. Most donors were white British and more were female, and clonal diversity was possibly underestimated. Repertoires were collected only later (after the peak T cell response had occurred).

Clones were read by immunoSEQ multiplex PCR, and TCRdb kept only the in-frame ones, dropping some. The sample holds more than 85,000 clones, approximately 90% seen once. Note on this clone: As yet, its antigen is unknown.

This chain uses TRBV6-5 with TRBJ1-5; D possibly corresponds to TRBD1 (5 bases). This sequence was found in an adult in good health. The sample consisted of peripheral blood, taken on day 0 of AZD1222 vaccination. The DNA of the CDR3 is TGTGCCAGCACCGCTTTGACAGCAGGTCAGCCCCAGCATTTT. Its translation is CASTALTAGQPQHF.